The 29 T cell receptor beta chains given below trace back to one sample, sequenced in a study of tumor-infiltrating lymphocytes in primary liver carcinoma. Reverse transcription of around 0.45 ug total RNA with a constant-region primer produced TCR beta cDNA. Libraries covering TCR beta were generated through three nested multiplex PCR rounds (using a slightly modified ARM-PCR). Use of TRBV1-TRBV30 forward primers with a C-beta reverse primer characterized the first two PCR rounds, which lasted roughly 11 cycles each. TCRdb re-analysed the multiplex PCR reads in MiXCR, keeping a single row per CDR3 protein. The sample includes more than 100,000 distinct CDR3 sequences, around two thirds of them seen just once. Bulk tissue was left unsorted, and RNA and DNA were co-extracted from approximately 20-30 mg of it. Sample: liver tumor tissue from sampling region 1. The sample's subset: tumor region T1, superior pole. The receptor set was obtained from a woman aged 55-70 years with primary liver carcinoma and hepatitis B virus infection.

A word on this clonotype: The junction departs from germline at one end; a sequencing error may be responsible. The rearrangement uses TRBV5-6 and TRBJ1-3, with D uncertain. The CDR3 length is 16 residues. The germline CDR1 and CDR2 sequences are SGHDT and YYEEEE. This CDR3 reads CVSSLRQEEFGNTIYF. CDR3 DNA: TGCGTCAGCAGCTTGAGGCAGGAGGAATTCGGAAACACCATATATTTT.

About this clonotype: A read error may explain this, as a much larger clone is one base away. The CDR3 coding sequence is TGTGCCAGCAGCTTAGCAACTAATGAAAAACTGTTGTTT. The encoded protein is CASSLATNEKLLF. This chain uses TRBV7-9 with TRBJ1-4; D unclear. Germline V lookup: CDR1 SEHNR, CDR2 FQNEAQ (reference sequence). The CDR3 runs 13 residues.

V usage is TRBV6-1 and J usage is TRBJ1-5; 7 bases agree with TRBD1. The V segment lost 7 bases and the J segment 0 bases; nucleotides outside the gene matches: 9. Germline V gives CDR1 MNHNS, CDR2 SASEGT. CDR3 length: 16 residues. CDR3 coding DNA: TGTGCCAGCACCCCGACCAGGGGGGGTAGCAATCAGCCCCAGCATTTT. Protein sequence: CASTPTRGGSNQPQHF.

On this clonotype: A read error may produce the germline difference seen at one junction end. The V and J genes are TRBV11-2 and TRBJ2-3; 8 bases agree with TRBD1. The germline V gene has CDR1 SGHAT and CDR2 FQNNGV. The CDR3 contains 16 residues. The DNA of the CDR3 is TGTGCCTGCAGCTTAACTCGGTTACAGGGGGCAGATACGCAGTATTTT. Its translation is CACSLTRLQGADTQYF. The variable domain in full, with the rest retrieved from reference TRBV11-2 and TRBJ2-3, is EAGVAQSPRYKIIEKRQSVAFWCNPISGHATLYWYQQILGQGPKLLIQFQNNGVVDDSQLPKDRFSAERLKGVDSTLKIQPAKLEDSAVYLCACSLTRLQGADTQYFGPGTRLTVL.

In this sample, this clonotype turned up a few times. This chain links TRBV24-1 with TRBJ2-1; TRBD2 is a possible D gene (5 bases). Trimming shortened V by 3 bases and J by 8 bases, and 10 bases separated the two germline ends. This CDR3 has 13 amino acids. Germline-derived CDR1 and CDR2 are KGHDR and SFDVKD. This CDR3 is CATSDASRDEQFF. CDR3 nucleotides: TGTGCCACCAGTGATGCTAGCCGCGATGAGCAGTTCTTC.

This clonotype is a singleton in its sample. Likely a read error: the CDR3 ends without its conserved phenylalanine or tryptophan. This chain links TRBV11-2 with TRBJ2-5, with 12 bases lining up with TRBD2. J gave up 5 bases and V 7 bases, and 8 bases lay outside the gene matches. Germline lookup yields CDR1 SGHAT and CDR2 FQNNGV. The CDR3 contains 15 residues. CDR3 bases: TGTGCCAGCAACCTACTAGCGGGAGGCGTCGAGACCCAGTACTTG. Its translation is CASNLLAGGVETQYL.

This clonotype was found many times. CDR3 protein: CSVLQGSDTQYF. Here the CDR3 DNA reads TGCAGCGTCTTACAGGGTTCAGATACGCAGTATTTT. This chain links TRBV29-1 with TRBJ2-3; perhaps TRBD1 as D (6 bases). The V gene's germline CDR1 is SQVTM and CDR2 ANQGSEA. The CDR3 has 12 amino acids. Trimming left V 6 bases short and J 4 bases short, with 11 bases between.

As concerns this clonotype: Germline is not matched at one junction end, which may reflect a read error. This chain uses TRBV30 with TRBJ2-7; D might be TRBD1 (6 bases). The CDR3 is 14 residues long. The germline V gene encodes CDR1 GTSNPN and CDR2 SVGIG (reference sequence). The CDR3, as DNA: TGTGCCTGGAGTGAGGGGGTAGAGCCCTACGGGCAGTACTTC. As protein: CAWSEGVEPYGQYF.

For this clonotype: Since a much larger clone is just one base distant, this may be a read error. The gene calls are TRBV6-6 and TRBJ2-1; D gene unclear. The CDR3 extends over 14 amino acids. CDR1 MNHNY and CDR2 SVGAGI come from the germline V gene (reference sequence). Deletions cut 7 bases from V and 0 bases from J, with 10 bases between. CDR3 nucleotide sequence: TGTGCCAGCACACCCGCATGCTCCTACAATGAGCAGTTCTTC. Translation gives CASTPACSYNEQFF.

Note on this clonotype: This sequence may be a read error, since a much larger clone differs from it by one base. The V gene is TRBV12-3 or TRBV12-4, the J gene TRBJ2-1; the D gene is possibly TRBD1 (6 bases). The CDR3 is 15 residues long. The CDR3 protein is CTSRPGVGTTNEQFF. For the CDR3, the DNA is TGTACCAGCAGGCCCGGGGTGGGGACAACCAATGAGCAGTTCTTC.

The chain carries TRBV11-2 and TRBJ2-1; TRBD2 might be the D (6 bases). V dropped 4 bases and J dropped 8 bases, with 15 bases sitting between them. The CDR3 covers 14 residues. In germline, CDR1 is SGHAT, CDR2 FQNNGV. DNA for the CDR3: TGTGCCAGCAGCTCTGTGGCGGGGACGCATGAGCAGTTCTTC. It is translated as CASSSVAGTHEQFF.

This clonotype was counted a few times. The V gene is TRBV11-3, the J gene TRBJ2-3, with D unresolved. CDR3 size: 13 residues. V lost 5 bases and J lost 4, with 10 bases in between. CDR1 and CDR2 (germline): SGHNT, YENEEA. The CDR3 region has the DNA TGTGCCAGCAGCCCCGGAACCGCAGATACGCAGTATTTT. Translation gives CASSPGTADTQYF.

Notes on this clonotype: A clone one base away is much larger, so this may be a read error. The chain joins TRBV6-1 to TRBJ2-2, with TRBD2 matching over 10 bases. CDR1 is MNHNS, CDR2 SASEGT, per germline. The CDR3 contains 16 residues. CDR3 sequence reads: CASSETLAGATAELFF. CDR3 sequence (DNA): TGTGCCAGCAGTGAGACGCTAGCGGGAGCTACCGCGGAGCTGTTTTTT.

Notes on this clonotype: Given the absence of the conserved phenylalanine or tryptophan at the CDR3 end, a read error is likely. Written as DNA, the CDR3 is TGTGCCAGCACCCGACGGGGTCAAGAGACCCAGTACCTC. Protein sequence: CASTRRGQETQYL. The chain carries TRBV12-3 or TRBV12-4 and TRBJ2-5; D might be TRBD2 (5 bases). This CDR3 is 13 amino acids long. V lost 7 bases and J 2 bases, leaving 11 bases between the germline ends.

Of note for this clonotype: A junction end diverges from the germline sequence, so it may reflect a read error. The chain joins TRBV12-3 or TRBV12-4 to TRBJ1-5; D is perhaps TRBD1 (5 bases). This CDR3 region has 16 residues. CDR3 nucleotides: TGTGCCAGCAGTCTGACGGGGGTGGGAGGGAATCAGCCCCATCATTTT. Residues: CASSLTGVGGNQPHHF.

The CDR3 bases are TGCGCCAGCCACCTCGGGACTAGCGGGACCGGGGAGCTGTTTTTT. Its translation is CASHLGTSGTGELFF. This chain joins TRBV10-2 and TRBJ2-2; 12 nucleotides match TRBD2. Per germline, CDR1 WSHSY and CDR2 SAAADI. The CDR3 runs 15 residues. V trimming: 8 bases; J trimming: 5 bases; junction bases outside the gene matches: 6.

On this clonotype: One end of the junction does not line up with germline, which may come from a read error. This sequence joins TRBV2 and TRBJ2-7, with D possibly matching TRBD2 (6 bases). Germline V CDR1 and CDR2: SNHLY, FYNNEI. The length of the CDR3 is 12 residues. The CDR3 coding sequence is TGTACCAGCAATAGCGGAGCCCACGAGCAGTACTTC. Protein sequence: CTSNSGAHEQYF.

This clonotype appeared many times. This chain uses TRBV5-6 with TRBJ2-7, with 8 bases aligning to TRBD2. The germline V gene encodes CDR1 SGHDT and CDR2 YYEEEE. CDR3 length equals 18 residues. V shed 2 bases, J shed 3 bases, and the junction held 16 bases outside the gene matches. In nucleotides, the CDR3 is TGTGCCAGCAGCTTCAGGGTGGCGGGAGGAACCAAAAACTACGAGCAGTACTTC. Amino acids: CASSFRVAGGTKNYEQYF.

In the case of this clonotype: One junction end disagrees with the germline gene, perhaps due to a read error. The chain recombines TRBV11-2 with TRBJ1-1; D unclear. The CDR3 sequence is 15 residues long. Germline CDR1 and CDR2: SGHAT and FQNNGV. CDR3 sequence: CASSLDPSVNTGAFF. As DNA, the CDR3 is TGTGCCAGCAGCTTAGATCCGTCTGTGAACACTGGAGCTTTCTTT.

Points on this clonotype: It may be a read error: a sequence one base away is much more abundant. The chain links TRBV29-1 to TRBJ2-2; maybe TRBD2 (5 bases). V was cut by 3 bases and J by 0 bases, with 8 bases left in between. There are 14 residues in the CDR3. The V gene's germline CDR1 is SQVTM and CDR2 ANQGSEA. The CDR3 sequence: CSVDKLANTGELFF. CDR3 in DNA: TGCAGCGTTGATAAACTAGCGAACACCGGGGAGCTGTTTTTT.

This CDR3 is CASSETNYGYTF. CDR3 DNA sequence: TGTGCCAGCAGTGAGACGAACTATGGCTACACCTTC. The V gene is TRBV28, the J gene TRBJ1-2; D is uncertain. The V end lost 5 bases, the J end lost 2 bases, and 6 bases lay between the germline ends. The length of the CDR3 is 12 residues. In germline, CDR1 is MDHEN, CDR2 SYDVKM.

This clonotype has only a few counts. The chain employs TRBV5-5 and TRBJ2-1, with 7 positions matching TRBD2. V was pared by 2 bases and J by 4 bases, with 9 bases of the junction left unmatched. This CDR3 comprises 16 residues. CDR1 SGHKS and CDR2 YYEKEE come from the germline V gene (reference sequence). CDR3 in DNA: TGTGCCAGCAGCTTCGGGTCGTCTAGCGGTTACAATGAGCAGTTCTTC. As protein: CASSFGSSSGYNEQFF.

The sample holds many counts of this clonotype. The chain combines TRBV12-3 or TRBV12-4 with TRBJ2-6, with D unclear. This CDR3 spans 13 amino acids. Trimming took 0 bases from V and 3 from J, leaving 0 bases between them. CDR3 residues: CASSLAGANVLTF. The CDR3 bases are TGTGCCAGCAGTTTAGCTGGGGCCAACGTCCTGACTTTC.

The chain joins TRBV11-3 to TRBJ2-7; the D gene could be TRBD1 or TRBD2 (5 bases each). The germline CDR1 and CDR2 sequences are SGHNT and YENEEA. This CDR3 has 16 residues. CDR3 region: CVSSPNRGLFDYEQYF. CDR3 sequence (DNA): TGTGTCAGTAGCCCGAACCGGGGCTTATTCGATTACGAGCAGTACTTC.

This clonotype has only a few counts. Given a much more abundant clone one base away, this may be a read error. CDR3 nucleotides: TGCAGCCTTGGTTTCAGAACAGAAGAGACCCAGTACTTC. Translating it yields CSLGFRTEETQYF. The genes are TRBV29-1 and TRBJ2-5; no clear D gene. Trimming shortened V by 8 bases and J by 3 bases, and 16 bases separated the two germline ends. CDR3 length: 13 amino acids. Germline CDR1 and CDR2: SQVTM and ANQGSEA.

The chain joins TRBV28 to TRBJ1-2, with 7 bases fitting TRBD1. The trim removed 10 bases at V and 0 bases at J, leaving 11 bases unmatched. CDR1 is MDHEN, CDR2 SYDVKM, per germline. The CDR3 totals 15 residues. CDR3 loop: CATTGAITSNYGYTF. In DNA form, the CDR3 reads TGTGCCACCACAGGGGCGATAACTTCTAACTATGGCTACACCTTC.

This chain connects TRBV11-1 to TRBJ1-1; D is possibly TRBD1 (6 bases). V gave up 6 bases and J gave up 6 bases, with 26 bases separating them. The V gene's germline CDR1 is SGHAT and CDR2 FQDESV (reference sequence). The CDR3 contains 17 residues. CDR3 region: CASSHRDMVLGFSEAFF. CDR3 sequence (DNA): TGTGCCAGCAGTCACCGGGACATGGTCTTAGGTTTTTCTGAAGCTTTCTTT.

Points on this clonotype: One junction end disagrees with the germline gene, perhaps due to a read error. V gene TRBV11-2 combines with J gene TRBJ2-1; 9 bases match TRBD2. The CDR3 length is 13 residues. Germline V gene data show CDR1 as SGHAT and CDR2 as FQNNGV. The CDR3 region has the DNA TGTGCCAGCAGCCGGACTAGCGATGGTGAGCAGTTTTTC. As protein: CASSRTSDGEQFF. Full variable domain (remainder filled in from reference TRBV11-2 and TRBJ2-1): EAGVAQSPRYKIIEKRQSVAFWCNPISGHATLYWYQQILGQGPKLLIQFQNNGVVDDSQLPKDRFSAERLKGVDSTLKIQPAKLEDSAVYLCASSRTSDGEQFFGPGTRLTVL.

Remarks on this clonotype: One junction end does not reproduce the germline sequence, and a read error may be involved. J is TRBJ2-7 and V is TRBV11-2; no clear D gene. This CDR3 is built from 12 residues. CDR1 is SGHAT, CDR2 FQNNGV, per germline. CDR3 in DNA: TGTGCCAGCGGTCTCTCTAGATACGAGCAATACTTC. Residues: CASGLSRYEQYF.